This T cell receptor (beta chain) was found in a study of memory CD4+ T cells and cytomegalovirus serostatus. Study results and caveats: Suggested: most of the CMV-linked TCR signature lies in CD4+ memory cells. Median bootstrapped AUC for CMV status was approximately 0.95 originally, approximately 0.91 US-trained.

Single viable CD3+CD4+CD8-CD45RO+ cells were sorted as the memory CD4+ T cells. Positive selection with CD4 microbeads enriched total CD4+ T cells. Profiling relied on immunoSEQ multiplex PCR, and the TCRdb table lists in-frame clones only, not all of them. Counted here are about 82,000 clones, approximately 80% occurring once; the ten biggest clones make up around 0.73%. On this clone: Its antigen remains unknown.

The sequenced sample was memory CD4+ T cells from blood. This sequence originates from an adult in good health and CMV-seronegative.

The chain's CDR3 is CASSIVGRLEAFF. In DNA form, the CDR3 reads TGTGCCAGTAGTATAGTCGGGCGGCTTGAAGCTTTCTTT. The rearrangement joins TRBV19 to TRBJ1-1; no reliable D call. CDR1 and CDR2 (germline): LNHDA, SQIVND (reference sequence). The CDR3 totals 13 residues. V lost 1 base and J 7 bases, leaving 10 bases between the germline ends.